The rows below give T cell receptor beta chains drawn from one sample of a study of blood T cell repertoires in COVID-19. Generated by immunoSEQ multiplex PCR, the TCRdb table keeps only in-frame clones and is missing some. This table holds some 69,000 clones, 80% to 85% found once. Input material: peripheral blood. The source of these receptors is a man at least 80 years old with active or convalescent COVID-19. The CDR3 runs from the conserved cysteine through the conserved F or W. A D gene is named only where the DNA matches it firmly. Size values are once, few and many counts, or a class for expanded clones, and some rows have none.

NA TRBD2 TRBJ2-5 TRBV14 CASSARSFTSGDQETQYF TGTGCCAGCAGCGCCCGATCCTTTACTAGCGGGGACCAAGAGACCCAGTACTTC
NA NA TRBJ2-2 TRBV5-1 CASSTDSFTGELFF TGCGCCAGCAGCACGGACAGCTTCACCGGGGAGCTGTTTTTT
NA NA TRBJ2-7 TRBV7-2 CASSRGQIYEQYF TGTGCCAGCAGCCGAGGACAGATCTACGAGCAGTACTTC
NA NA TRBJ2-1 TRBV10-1 CASSDAAFSYNEQFF TGCGCCAGCAGTGACGCGGCCTTTTCCTACAATGAGCAGTTCTTC
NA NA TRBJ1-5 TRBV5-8 CASSTSGHRFNQPQHF TGTGCCAGCAGCACCTCCGGACACCGTTTTAATCAGCCCCAGCATTTT
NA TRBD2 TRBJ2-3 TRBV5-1 CASVLLAGGPADTQYF TGCGCCAGCGTCCTACTAGCGGGGGGGCCGGCAGATACGCAGTATTTT
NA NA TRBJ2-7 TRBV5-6 CASSLFRTPYEQYF TGTGCCAGCAGCTTGTTCCGGACACCCTACGAGCAGTACTTC
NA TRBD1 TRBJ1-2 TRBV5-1 CASSLSGQVNYGYTF TGCGCCAGCAGTCTGTCGGGACAGGTGAACTATGGCTACACCTTC
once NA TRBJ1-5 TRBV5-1 CASSLGQVGQPQHF TGCGCCAGCAGCTTGGGGCAGGTTGGACAGCCCCAGCATTTT
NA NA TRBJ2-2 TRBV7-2 CASSFQGLSPGELFF TGTGCCAGCAGCTTTCAGGGGTTGTCGCCCGGGGAGCTGTTTTTT
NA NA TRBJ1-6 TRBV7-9 CASSQWGRTYNSPLHF TGTGCCAGCAGCCAGTGGGGGCGAACCTATAATTCACCCCTCCACTTT
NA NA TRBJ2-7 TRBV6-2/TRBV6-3 CASSYLSRTNYEQYF TGTGCCAGCAGTTACCTCTCGAGGACAAATTACGAGCAGTACTTC
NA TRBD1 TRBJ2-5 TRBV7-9 CASSLRTGVETQYF TGTGCCAGCAGCTTGAGGACAGGAGTGGAGACCCAGTACTTC
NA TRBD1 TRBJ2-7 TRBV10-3 CAISERGTGGYEQYF TGTGCCATCAGCGAAAGAGGGACAGGGGGGTACGAGCAGTACTTC
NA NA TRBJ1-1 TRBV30 CAWSGELNTEAFF TGTGCCTGGAGTGGTGAGCTGAACACTGAAGCTTTCTTT
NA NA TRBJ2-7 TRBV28 CASSLRGEQYF TGTGCCAGCAGTTTGCGAGGCGAGCAGTACTTC
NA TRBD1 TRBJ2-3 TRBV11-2 CASSTDRVTDTQYF TGTGCCAGCAGCACAGACAGGGTGACAGATACGCAGTATTTT
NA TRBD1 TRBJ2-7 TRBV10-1 CASSGDRGNDEQYF TGCGCCAGCAGTGGCGACAGGGGGAACGACGAGCAGTACTTC
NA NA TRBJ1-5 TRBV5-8 CASSLGVGRDQPQHF TGTGCCAGCAGCTTGGGGGTTGGGCGGGATCAGCCCCAGCATTTT
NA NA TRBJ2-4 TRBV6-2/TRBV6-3 CASSYSRGPNIQYF TGTGCCAGCAGTTACTCAAGGGGTCCGAACATTCAGTACTTC
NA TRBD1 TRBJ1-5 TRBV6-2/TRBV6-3 CASSDTDRGKYQPQHF TGTGCCAGCAGTGATACCGACAGGGGGAAGTATCAGCCCCAGCATTTT
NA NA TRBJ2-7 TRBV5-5 CASSFFQGNNEQYF TGTGCCAGCAGCTTCTTCCAGGGAAATAACGAGCAGTACTTC
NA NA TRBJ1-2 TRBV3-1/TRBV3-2 CASSQGGRGAYYGYTF TGTGCCAGCAGCCAAGGGGGGAGGGGTGCCTACTATGGCTACACCTTC
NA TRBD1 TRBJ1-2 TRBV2 CASSGTGAHYGYTF TGTGCCAGCAGTGGTACAGGGGCTCACTATGGCTACACCTTC
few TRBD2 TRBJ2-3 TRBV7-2 CASSIGTRGTTDTQYF TGTGCCAGCAGCATCGGGACTAGAGGGACGACAGATACGCAGTATTTT
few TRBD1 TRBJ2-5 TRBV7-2 CASSTRQGARETQYF TGTGCCAGCAGCACAAGACAGGGGGCGAGGGAGACCCAGTACTTC
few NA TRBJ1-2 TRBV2 CASSGRRTYGYTF TGTGCCAGCAGTGGGAGGCGGACCTATGGCTACACCTTC
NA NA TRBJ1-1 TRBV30 CAWGAQGGTEAFF TGTGCCTGGGGTGCACAGGGTGGCACTGAAGCTTTCTTT
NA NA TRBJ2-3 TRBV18 CASSLRSNTDTQYF TGTGCCAGCTCGCTAAGATCTAATACAGATACGCAGTATTTT
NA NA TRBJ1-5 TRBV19 CASSMFGGKEPQHF TGTGCCAGTAGTATGTTTGGAGGGAAGGAGCCCCAGCATTTT
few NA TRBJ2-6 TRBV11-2 CASSLSALRSGANVLTF TGTGCCAGCAGCTTGTCAGCGTTACGCTCTGGGGCCAACGTCCTGACTTTC
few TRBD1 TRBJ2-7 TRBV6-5 CASRNRGISYEQYF TGTGCCAGCAGAAACAGGGGGATTTCCTACGAGCAGTACTTC
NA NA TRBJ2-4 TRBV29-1 CSVGAGSLAKNIQYF TGCAGCGTTGGGGCAGGCTCCCTAGCCAAAAACATTCAGTACTTC
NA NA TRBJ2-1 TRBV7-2 CASSLEGTRGGGEQFF TGTGCCAGCAGCTTAGAAGGGACACGAGGAGGTGGTGAGCAGTTCTTC
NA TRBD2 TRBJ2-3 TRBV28 CASSLAGLDTDTQYF TGTGCCAGCAGTTTAGCGGGACTAGACACAGATACGCAGTATTTT
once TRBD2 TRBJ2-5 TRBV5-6 CASSVLAGGKTQYF TGTGCCAGCAGCGTGCTAGCGGGAGGCAAGACCCAGTACTTC
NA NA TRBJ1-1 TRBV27 CASSFLAPNAEAFF TGTGCCAGCAGTTTTTTGGCCCCAAACGCTGAAGCTTTCTTT
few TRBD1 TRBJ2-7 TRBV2 CASGRTGQQEQYF TGTGCCAGCGGAAGGACAGGCCAACAGGAGCAGTACTTC
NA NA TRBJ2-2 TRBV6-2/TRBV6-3 CASSPNGNTGELFF TGTGCCAGCAGTCCCAACGGGAACACCGGGGAGCTGTTTTTT
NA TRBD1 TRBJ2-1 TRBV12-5 CASGLARDRGVREQFF TGTGCTAGTGGTTTGGCACGGGACAGGGGGGTTCGAGAGCAGTTCTTC
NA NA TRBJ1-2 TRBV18 CASSQTTGRGGVGYTF TGTGCCAGCTCCCAAACAACAGGGCGTGGGGGAGTTGGCTACACCTTC
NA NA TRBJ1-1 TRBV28 CASIRDGRVTEAFF TGTGCCAGCATACGGGATGGAAGGGTGACTGAAGCTTTCTTT
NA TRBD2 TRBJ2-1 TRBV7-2 CASSLVGTSGVGAYNEQFF TGTGCCAGCAGCTTAGTAGGGACTAGCGGGGTTGGCGCCTACAATGAGCAGTTCTTC